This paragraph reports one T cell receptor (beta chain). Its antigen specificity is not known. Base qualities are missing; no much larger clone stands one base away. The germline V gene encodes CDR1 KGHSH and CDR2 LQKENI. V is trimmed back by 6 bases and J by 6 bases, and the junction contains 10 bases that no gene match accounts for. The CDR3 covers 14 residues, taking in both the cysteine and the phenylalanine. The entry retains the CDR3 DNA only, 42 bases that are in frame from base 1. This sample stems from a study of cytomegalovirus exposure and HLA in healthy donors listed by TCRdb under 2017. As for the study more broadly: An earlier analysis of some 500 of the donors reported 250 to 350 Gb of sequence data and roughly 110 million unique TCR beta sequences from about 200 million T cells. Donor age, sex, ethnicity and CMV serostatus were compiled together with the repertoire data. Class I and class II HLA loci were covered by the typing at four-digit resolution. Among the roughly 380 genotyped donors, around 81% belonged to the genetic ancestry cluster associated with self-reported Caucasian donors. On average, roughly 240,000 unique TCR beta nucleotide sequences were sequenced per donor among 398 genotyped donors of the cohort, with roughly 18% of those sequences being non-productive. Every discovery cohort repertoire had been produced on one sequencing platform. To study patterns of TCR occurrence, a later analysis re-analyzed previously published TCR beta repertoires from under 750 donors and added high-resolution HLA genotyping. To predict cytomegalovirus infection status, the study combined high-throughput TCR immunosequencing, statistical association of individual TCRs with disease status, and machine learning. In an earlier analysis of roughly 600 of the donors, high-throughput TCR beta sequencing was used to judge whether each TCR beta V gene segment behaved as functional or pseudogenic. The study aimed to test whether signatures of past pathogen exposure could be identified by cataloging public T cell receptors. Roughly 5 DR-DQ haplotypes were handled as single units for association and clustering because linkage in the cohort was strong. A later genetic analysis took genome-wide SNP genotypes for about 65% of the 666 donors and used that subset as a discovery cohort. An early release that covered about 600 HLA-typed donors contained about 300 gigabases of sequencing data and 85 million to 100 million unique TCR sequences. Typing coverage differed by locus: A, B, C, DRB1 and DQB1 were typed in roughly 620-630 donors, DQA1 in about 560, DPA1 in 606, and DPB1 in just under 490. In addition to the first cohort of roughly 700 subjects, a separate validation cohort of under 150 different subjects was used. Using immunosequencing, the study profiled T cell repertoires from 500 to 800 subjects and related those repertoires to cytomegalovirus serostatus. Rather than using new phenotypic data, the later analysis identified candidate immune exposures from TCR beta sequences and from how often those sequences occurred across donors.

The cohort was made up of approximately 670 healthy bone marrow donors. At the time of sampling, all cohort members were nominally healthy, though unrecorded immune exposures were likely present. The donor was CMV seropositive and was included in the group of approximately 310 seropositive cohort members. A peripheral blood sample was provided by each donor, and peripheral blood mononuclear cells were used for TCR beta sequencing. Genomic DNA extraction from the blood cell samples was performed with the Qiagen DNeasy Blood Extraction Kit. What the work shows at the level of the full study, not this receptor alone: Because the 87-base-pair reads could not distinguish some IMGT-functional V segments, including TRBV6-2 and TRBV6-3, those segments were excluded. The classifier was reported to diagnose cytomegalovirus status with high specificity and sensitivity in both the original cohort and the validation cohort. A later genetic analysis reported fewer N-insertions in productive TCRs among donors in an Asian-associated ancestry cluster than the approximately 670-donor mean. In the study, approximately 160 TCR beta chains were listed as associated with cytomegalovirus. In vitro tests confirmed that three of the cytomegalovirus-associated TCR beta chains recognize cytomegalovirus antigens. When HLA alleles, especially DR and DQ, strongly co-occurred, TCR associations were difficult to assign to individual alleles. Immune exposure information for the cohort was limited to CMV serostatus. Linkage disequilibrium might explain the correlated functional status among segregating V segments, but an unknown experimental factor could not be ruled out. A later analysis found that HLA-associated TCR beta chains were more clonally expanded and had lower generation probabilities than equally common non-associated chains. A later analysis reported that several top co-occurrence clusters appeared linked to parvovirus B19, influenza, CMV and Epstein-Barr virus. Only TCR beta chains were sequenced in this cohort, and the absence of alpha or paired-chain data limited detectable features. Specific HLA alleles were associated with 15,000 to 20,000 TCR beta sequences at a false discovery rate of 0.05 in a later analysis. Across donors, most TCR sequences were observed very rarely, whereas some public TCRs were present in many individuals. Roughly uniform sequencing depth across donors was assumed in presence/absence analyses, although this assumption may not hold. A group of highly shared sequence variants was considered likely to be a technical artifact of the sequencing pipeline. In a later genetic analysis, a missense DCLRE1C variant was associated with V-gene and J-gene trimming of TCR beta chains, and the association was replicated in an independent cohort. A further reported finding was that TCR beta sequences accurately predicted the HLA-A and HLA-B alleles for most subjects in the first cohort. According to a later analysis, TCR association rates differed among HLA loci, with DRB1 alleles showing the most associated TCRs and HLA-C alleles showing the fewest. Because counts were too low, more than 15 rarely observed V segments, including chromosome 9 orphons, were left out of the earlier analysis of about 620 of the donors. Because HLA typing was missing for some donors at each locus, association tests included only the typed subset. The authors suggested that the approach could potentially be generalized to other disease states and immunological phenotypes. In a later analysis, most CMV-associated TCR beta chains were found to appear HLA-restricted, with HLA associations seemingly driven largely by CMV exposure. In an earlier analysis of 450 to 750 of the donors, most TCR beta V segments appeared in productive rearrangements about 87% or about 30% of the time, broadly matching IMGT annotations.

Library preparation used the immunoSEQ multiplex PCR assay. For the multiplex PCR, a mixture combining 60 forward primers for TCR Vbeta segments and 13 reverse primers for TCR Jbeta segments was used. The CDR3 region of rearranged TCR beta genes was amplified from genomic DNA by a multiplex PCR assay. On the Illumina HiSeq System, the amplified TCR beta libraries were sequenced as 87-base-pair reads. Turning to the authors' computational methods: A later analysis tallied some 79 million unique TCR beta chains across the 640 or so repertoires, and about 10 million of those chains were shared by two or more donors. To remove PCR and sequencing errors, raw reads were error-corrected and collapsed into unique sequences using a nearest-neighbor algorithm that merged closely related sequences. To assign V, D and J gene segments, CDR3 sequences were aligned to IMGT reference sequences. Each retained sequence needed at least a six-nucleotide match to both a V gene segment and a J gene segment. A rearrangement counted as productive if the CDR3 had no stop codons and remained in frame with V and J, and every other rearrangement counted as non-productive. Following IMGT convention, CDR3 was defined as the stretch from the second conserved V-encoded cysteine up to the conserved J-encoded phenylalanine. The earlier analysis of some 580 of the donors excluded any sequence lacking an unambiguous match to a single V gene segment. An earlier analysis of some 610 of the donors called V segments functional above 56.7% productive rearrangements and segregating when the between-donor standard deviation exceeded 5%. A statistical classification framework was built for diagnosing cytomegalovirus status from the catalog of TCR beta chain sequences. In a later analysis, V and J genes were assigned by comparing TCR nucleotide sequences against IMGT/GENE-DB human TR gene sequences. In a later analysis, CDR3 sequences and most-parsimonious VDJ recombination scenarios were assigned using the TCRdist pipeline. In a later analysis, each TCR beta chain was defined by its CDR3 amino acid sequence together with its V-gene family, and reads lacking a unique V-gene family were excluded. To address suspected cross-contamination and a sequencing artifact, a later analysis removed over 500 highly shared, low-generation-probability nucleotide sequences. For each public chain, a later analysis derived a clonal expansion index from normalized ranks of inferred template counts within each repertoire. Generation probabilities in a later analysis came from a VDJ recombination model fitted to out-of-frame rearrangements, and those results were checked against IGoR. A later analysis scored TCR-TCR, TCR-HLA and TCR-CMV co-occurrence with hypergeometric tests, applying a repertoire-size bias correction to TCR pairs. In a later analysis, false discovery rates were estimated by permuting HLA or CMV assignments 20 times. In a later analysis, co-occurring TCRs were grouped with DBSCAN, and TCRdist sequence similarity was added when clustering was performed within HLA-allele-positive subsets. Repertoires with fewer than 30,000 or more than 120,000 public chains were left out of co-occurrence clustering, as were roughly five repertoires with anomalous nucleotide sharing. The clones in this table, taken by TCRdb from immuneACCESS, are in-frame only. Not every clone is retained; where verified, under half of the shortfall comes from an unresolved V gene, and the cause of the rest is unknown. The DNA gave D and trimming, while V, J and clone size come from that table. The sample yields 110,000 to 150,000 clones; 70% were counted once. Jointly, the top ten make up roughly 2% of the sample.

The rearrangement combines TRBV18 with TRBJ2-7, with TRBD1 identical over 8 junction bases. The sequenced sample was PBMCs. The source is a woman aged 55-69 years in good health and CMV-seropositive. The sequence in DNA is TGTGCCAGCTCCTCAGGGGGCAGTCGGCCCGAGCAGTACTTC. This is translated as CASSSGGSRPEQYF. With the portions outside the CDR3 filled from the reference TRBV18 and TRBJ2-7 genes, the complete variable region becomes NAGVMQNPRHLVRRRGQEARLRCSPMKGHSHVYWYRQLPEEGLKFMVYLQKENIIDESGMPKERFSAEFPKEGPSILRIQQVVRGDSAAYFCASSSGGSRPEQYFGPGTRLTVT.